This T cell receptor (beta chain) was captured in a study of vaccination and CD4 T cells after COVID-19. On the study more broadly: Convalescent participants consisted of six males and four females, two being Hispanic.

Germline CDR1 MNHEY, CDR2 SMNVEV (reference sequence). The V gene lost 10 bases and the J gene lost 0 bases, with 9 bases spanning the gap. The CDR3 is 12 residues long. Treatment here: approximately 10-day PBMC culture with coronavirus spike peptide pools or control peptides (ViraFEST assay). ViraFEST stimulated the growth of antigen-specific T cells using peptide pools and subsequently profiled their TCRs by sequencing. By sample fraction, this clonotype is medium-sized (0.01 to 0.1%). Its antigen is still unknown. Sequencing of DNA taken from cultured CD4+ T cells relied on the Oncomine TCR Beta short-read assay. TCRdb re-called the PCR reads with MiXCR, one entry per CDR3 protein. The sample contains around 9,400 distinct CDR3 sequences, 26% of which appear only once.

This TCR was sampled from a human donor who had recovered from COVID-19. The specimen was CD4+ T cells from blood, cultured in vitro, collected after SARS-CoV-2 vaccination. This sequence joins TRBV27 and TRBJ1-2, with a weak D call TRBD1 (5 bases). This CDR3 is CATLGANYGYTF. Here the CDR3 DNA reads TGTGCCACTCTGGGGGCTAACTATGGCTACACCTTC.